This T cell receptor beta chain was identified in a study of shared clonotypes between healthy human individuals. Overall study findings and caveats: The donor pool, a small one, limited the genetic and exposure-history diversity represented.

Deep was the level at which the assay was run. Only in-frame clones appear in the TCRdb table, and some are missing; sequencing was by immunoSEQ multiplex PCR. Of 2.3 million or so clones detected, just over 90% appear once; the ten largest clones hold about 0.37%. Details on this clone: Its specificity is unknown.

The CDR3 sequence is 14 residues long. V lost 7 bases and J 6 bases, leaving 18 bases between the germline ends. Germline CDR1 reads LGHNT; CDR2 reads FRNRAP. V is TRBV12-5 and J is TRBJ1-1, with D maybe TRBD1 (5 bases). The clonotype originates from a man between 18 and 29 years old in good health. Some clones in this sample may be carry-over from other donors' samples. Sequencing was performed on naive CD4+ T cells from PBMCs. Stated subset: CD45RA+ positively selected. The CDR3 sequence is CASDPGDRFAEAFF. DNA for the CDR3: TGTGCTAGTGATCCGGGGGACCGTTTCGCTGAAGCTTTCTTT.